Here is one T cell receptor beta chain with its context. Antigen: not known. Extracted RNA was reverse transcribed, and the resulting cDNA served as sequencing template. The method was immunoSEQ multiplex PCR; TCRdb's version includes in-frame clones alone and lacks a portion of them. The top ten hold 15% to 20% of the sample, which has some 150,000 clones, about 56% seen once. CDR3 length: 14 residues. V lost 5 bases to trimming and J lost 4 bases, with 14 bases between them. Germline V CDR1 and CDR2: MNHEY, SMNVEV (reference sequence). This record belongs to a study of CD8+ T cells in alopecia areata. Study-wide results and caveats: While tofacitinib was given, many expanded lesional clones persisted in scalp and blood. One nonresponder leaves baseline CD8+ expansion's link to response uncertain. Although TCR sharing was seen in mice, sharing across patients was less clear, possibly for HLA-related reasons. In lesional scalp, particularly from alopecia totalis/universalis, clonality was higher than in normal scalp.

This sample's treatment: oral pan-JAK inhibitor, 5-10 mg twice daily. This TCR came from a human donor with alopecia areata. The chain joins TRBV27 to TRBJ2-5, with D possibly called TRBD1 or TRBD2 (5 bases each). Sequencing used CD8+ T cells sorted from blood, obtained at week 4, from a patient treated with tofacitinib. CDR3 loop: CASSVLGVRETQYF. CDR3 DNA sequence: TGTGCCAGCAGTGTACTGGGGGTTCGAGAGACCCAGTACTTC.